This section outlines one TCR beta chain sequence together with its context. Its antigen remains undetermined. Base qualities are not recorded, but no much larger clone differs from it by a single base. The data were taken from a study of blood T cell repertoires in COVID-19 (dated by TCRdb to 2018 to 2020). General notes on the study: The collaborator samples originated in the United States, Italy and Spain and spanned the acute and convalescent phases of COVID-19. The material from the prospective study consisted of cDNA or gDNA derived from T cells, B-cell-depleted T cells, or PBMCs. Deeply sampled blood TCRbeta repertoires from subjects exposed to, actively infected with, or recovered from COVID-19 were included in the dataset. The repertoires were released in a freely available public database intended as a resource for research on the immune response to SARS-CoV-2. Samples came from the ongoing ImmuneRACE study (first 160 participants) plus 1,254 subjects from 6 global collaborators. Sample metadata almost always included a de-identified subject ID, COVID-19 status, age in years and sex. HLA class I and class II types, where available, came from metadata supplied by the sample provider rather than from assay-based typing. Overall study outcomes, separate from this receptor: Clinical and demographic metadata were provided uncurated, with the amount varying by source and participant.

Collaborating institutions collected whole blood in K2EDTA tubes following their own protocols. For TCRbeta analysis, collaborators shipped samples in one of three forms: frozen whole blood, isolated PBMCs, or DNA extracted from either of those sample types. Taken from the germline V gene, the CDR1 and CDR2 loops are LGHNA and YNFKEQ. The CDR3 runs 14 residues from the cysteine to the phenylalanine. The only DNA kept is the CDR3, 42 bases in frame from the first base. V trim: 1 base; J trim: 7 bases; unmatched bases: 4. The immunoSEQ Assay, a bias-controlled multiplex PCR, was used to amplify TCRbeta CDR3 regions from genomic DNA. From the authors' description of their analysis: The number of nucleated cells in each sample was estimated from the amplification of reference gene primers within the assay. To quantify the absolute abundance of each unique TCRbeta CDR3 rearrangement, sequence reads were collapsed and filtered. For each sample, productive Simpson clonality was calculated as the square root of Simpson's diversity index across productive rearrangements. TCRdb holds this immuneACCESS table with in-frame rearrangements only. Some clones are missing; in checked studies, unresolved V genes explain under half, and the rest has no known cause. The V and J calls and the clone size are those of that table, but D and trimming were determined from the DNA. This sample lists approximately 100,000 clones; around 85% were detected once. The top ten hold 9.5% to 12% of the sample.

Material for sequencing was peripheral blood. This receptor chain uses TRBV4-2 and TRBJ1-1; a stretch of 9 junction bases matches TRBD1. This clonotype originated in a woman aged 80 or over with acute or convalescent COVID-19. The sequenced DNA: TGTGCCAGCAGCCAAGGACAGGGGGAGAATGAAGCTTTCTTT. It encodes CASSQGQGENEAFF.